The 13 T cell receptor beta chains presented below share a single source sample, sequenced in a study of blood T cell repertoires in COVID-19. TCRdb keeps only in-frame clones here, not all; method: immunoSEQ multiplex PCR. This sample has about 62,000 clones, with more than 80% found just once. Material: peripheral blood. These receptors were obtained from a woman aged 55-70 years with COVID-19, enrolled during active disease.

The chain couples TRBV27 to TRBJ1-5; possibly TRBD1 for D (6 bases). V was clipped by 1 base and J by 5 bases, with 12 bases between them. CDR3 length: 15 residues. The germline V gene has CDR1 MNHEY and CDR2 SMNVEV (reference sequence). CDR3 nucleotide sequence: TGTGCCAGCAGTTTATTAGGCAGGGGTCATCAGCCCCAGCATTTT. Encoded protein: CASSLLGRGHQPQHF.

This sequence joins TRBV4-3 and TRBJ2-1; 7 positions agree with TRBD2. J gave up 2 bases and V 0 bases, and 4 bases lay outside the gene matches. The CDR3 is 16 amino acids. From germline, CDR1 is LGHNA and CDR2 YSLEER. The CDR3 is CASSQDRSGAYNEQFF. Written as DNA, the CDR3 is TGCGCCAGCAGCCAAGACAGGAGCGGGGCCTACAATGAGCAGTTCTTC.

The chain combines TRBV11-1 with TRBJ2-1; D is possibly TRBD2 (6 bases). Germline values: CDR1 SGHAT, CDR2 FQDESV (reference sequence). This CDR3 has 15 amino acids. The V gene lost 10 bases and the J gene lost 3 bases, with 19 bases spanning the gap. CDR3 in DNA: TGTGCCACAATCCTACCCGGGACTGGCTACAATGAGCAGTTCTTC. It yields the protein CATILPGTGYNEQFF.

This chain connects TRBV19 to TRBJ1-5; D is unclear. The CDR3 extends over 13 amino acids. V was shortened by 5 bases and J by 6 bases, with 11 bases between the two germline ends. The V gene's germline CDR1 is LNHDA and CDR2 SQIVND (reference sequence). Written as DNA, the CDR3 is TGTGCCAGTAGTGGCAGATCAATTCAGCCCCAGCATTTT. It translates to CASSGRSIQPQHF.

The chain recombines TRBV6-5 with TRBJ1-3; 9 positions match TRBD1. There are 15 residues in the CDR3. V shed 6 bases, J shed 6 bases, and the junction held 9 bases outside the gene matches. Germline V lookup: CDR1 MNHEY, CDR2 SVGAGI. CDR3 residues: CASRLQGASENTIYF. CDR3 nucleotides: TGTGCCAGCAGGCTACAGGGGGCCAGTGAAAACACCATATATTTT.

This clone was seen just once. The chain couples TRBV6-5 to TRBJ1-3, with D tentatively TRBD1 (6 bases). The germline V gene encodes CDR1 MNHEY and CDR2 SVGAGI. V was trimmed by 6 bases and J by 2 bases, leaving 11 bases between them. The CDR3 sequence is 14 residues long. The CDR3 nucleotides read TGTGCCAGCAGCCTGACAGGTACTGGAAACACCATATATTTT. Encoded protein: CASSLTGTGNTIYF.

V is TRBV28 and J is TRBJ1-2; 7 bases match TRBD1. The germline V gene has CDR1 MDHEN and CDR2 SYDVKM. There are 16 residues in the CDR3. V shed 4 bases and J 4 bases; nucleotides not matched to a gene: 12. This CDR3 reads CASSSPQGGAGYGYTF. In DNA, the CDR3 is TGTGCCAGCAGTTCCCCGCAGGGGGGCGCGGGCTATGGCTACACCTTC.

This clone has only a few counts. The chain joins TRBV5-1 to TRBJ1-4; 10 bases map to TRBD1. The germline CDR1 and CDR2 sequences are SGHRS and YFSETQ. Trimming at V came to 5 bases and at J to 2 bases, leaving 3 bases not matched to a gene. CDR3 length: 15 amino acids. The CDR3 nucleotides read TGCGCCAGCAGGGCGGGACAGGGGACTAATGAAAAACTGTTTTTT. This sequence encodes CASRAGQGTNEKLFF.

This sequence joins TRBV13 and TRBJ2-7, with D maybe TRBD2 (5 bases). Trimming cost V 1 base and J 13 bases, with 14 bases left between them. CDR1 is PRHDT and CDR2 is FYEKMQ in the germline V gene (reference sequence). There are 12 residues in the CDR3. CDR3 in DNA: TGTGCCAGCAGCTTAGTAAGGGCGGGTTGCTACTTC. It translates to CASSLVRAGCYF.

The gene calls are TRBV9 and TRBJ1-1, with a possible D match to TRBD1 (5 bases). This CDR3 region has 14 residues. CDR1 SGDLS and CDR2 YYNGEE come from the germline V gene. Trimming left V 0 bases short and J 1 base short, with 7 bases between. This CDR3 reads CASSVVGGNTEAFF. The DNA for the CDR3 is TGTGCCAGCAGCGTAGTCGGGGGGAACACTGAAGCTTTCTTT.

The rearrangement links TRBV30 to TRBJ2-7; no clear D gene. Germline CDR1 and CDR2: GTSNPN and SVGIG (reference sequence). CDR3 length equals 11 residues. Trimming pared 5 bases from V and 2 bases from J, leaving 7 bases between. The CDR3 bases are TGTGCCTGGTCCTACCCCTACGAGCAGTACTTC. Translating it yields CAWSYPYEQYF.

The chain couples TRBV5-4 to TRBJ2-1; D gene ambiguous. The CDR3 spans 15 residues. Germline CDR1 and CDR2: SGHNT and YYREEE (reference sequence). V dropped 4 bases and J dropped 0 bases, with 11 bases sitting between them. The CDR3 coding sequence is TGTGCCAGCAGCCTGGACGGTTCCTCCTACAATGAGCAGTTCTTC. Encoded protein: CASSLDGSSYNEQFF. The variable domain in full, completed from reference TRBV5-4 and TRBJ2-1, reads ETGVTQSPTHLIKTRGQQVTLRCSSQSGHNTVSWYQQALGQGPQFIFQYYREEENGRGNFPPRFSGLQFPNYSSELNVNALELDDSALYLCASSLDGSSYNEQFFGPGTRLTVL.

In this sample, this clone turned up once. This sequence joins TRBV7-2 and TRBJ1-1; D ambiguous. This CDR3 contains 13 residues. Germline CDR1 SGHTA, CDR2 FQGNSA. V lost 3 bases to trimming and J lost 1 base, with 6 bases between them. CDR3 region: CASSLAPNTEAFF. In nucleotides, the CDR3 is TGTGCCAGCAGCTTGGCCCCGAACACTGAAGCTTTCTTT. Drawing the rest from reference TRBV7-2 and TRBJ1-1, the complete variable domain is GAGVSQSPSNKVTEKGKDVELRCDPISGHTALYWYRQSLGQGLEFLIYFQGNSAPDKSGLPSDRFSAERTGGSVSTLTIQRTQQEDSAVYLCASSLAPNTEAFFGQGTRLTVV.